Below, 6 T cell receptor beta chains from the same sample are listed, as sequenced in a study of shared clonotypes between healthy human individuals. TCRdb's copy holds only in-frame clones and misses some; the assay was immunoSEQ multiplex PCR. The data show 800,000 to 1,200,000 clones, with more than 75% seen just once and under 0.6% held by the top ten. The sample was memory CD4+ T cells from PBMCs. Stated subset: CD45RA-negative fraction. These receptors all come from a man between 18 and 29 years old in good health. Some clones in this sample may be carry-over from other donors' samples.

The chain combines TRBV28 with TRBJ1-1; weak D call: TRBD1 (5 bases). V was shortened by 5 bases and J by 5 bases, with 15 bases between the two germline ends. The CDR3 length is 14 residues. Germline V CDR1 and CDR2: MDHEN, SYDVKM. The CDR3 protein is CASSPGTRRTEAFF. DNA of the CDR3: TGTGCCAGCAGTCCCGGGACCCGGAGGACTGAAGCTTTCTTT.

Details on this clone: The sample has other DNA sequences that encode this CDR3 too. The chain couples TRBV28 to TRBJ2-7; D gene uncertain. Between the trimmed V and J ends, which lost 1 base and 0 bases, there was a span of 1 base. The CDR3 runs 12 residues. Germline CDR1 and CDR2: MDHEN and SYDVKM. The CDR3 sequence: CASSLFSYEQYF. CDR3 DNA sequence: TGTGCCAGCAGTTTATTCTCCTACGAGCAGTACTTC.

This clone was recorded only once. The V call is TRBV14, the J call TRBJ2-5, with D tentatively TRBD2 (6 bases). Germline values: CDR1 SGHDN, CDR2 FVKESK. This CDR3 contains 15 residues. V dropped 3 bases and J dropped 1 base, with 12 bases sitting between them. CDR3 in DNA: TGTGCCAGCAGCCACGCCCGGGGACTCCAAGAGACCCAGTACTTC. Protein: CASSHARGLQETQYF.

The chain's CDR3 is CSVEKGTGGYGYTF. CDR3 in DNA: TGCAGCGTTGAGAAAGGGACAGGGGGCTATGGCTACACCTTC. The chain has TRBV29-1 and TRBJ1-2; 11 positions match TRBD1. Trimming removed 3 bases from V and 4 bases from J; junction bases left unmatched: 4. Germline V gene lookup returns CDR1 SQVTM and CDR2 ANQGSEA. This CDR3 comprises 14 residues.

The J gene is TRBJ1-3, the V gene TRBV6-1, with D perhaps matching TRBD1 (5 bases). Germline lookup yields CDR1 MNHNS and CDR2 SASEGT. This CDR3 has 16 amino acids. Trimming left V 3 bases short and J 0 bases short, with 12 bases between. CDR3 residues: CASSDTPGFSGNTIYF. CDR3 in DNA: TGTGCCAGCAGTGATACCCCAGGGTTCTCTGGAAACACCATATATTTT.

In its sample, this clone was seen once. The V gene is TRBV4-1, the J gene TRBJ2-7; 7 bases align to TRBD1. CDR1 and CDR2 (germline): MGHRA, YSYEKL. The CDR3 extends over 16 amino acids. With 2 bases clipped from V and 1 base from J, the junction kept 8 bases outside the gene matches. The CDR3 DNA reads TGCGCCAGCAGCCAACAACAGGGGTTTGGGTCCTACGAGCAGTACTTC. Amino acids: CASSQQQGFGSYEQYF.